These T cell receptor beta chains were read from a single sample in a study of blood T cell repertoires in COVID-19. Clones were sequenced by immunoSEQ multiplex PCR, and TCRdb holds only the in-frame ones, with some missing. The sample shows around 300,000 clones, approximately 90% of them seen only once. The sample comprised peripheral blood. The receptors originated from a woman aged 30 to 39 with COVID-19, enrolled during active disease. CDR3s include the opening cysteine and the closing phenylalanine or tryptophan. Each record gives: CDR3 length, V gene, J gene, clone size, D gene, CDR3 protein, CDR3 DNA. D genes are given only for firm matches. Only part of the rows carry a size: once, few, many, or a class if the clone is expanded.

16	TRBV5-5	TRBJ1-3	-	-	CASSPPGGRAGNTIYF	TGTGCCAGCAGCCCCCCTGGTGGGCGCGCCGGAAACACCATATATTTT
14	TRBV2	TRBJ2-7	-	TRBD2	CASKRLAARLEQYF	TGTGCCAGTAAAAGACTAGCGGCCCGCTTGGAGCAGTACTTC
14	TRBV3-1/TRBV3-2	TRBJ1-1	-	TRBD1	CASSQNAGGTEAFF	TGTGCCAGCAGCCAAAACGCAGGGGGCACTGAAGCTTTCTTT
11	TRBV25-1	TRBJ1-1	-	-	CASREGYWAFF	TGTGCCAGCAGGGAGGGTTATTGGGCTTTCTTT
16	TRBV18	TRBJ2-7	-	TRBD2	CASSPLMVAGVYEQYF	TGTGCCAGCTCACCACTCATGGTAGCGGGAGTCTACGAGCAGTACTTC
16	TRBV30	TRBJ2-3	-	TRBD2	CAWSFLAGGITDTQYF	TGTGCCTGGAGTTTTCTAGCGGGAGGAATCACAGATACGCAGTATTTT
15	TRBV18	TRBJ2-2	-	-	CASSGRGLNTGELFF	TGTGCCAGCTCCGGGAGGGGGCTGAACACCGGGGAGCTGTTTTTT
15	TRBV7-9	TRBJ2-7	-	-	CASSHRDSLKGEQYF	TGTGCCAGCAGCCACCGGGACTCCCTCAAAGGAGAGCAGTACTTC
16	TRBV28	TRBJ1-3	-	-	CASRGAGQTGGNTIYF	TGTGCCAGCAGGGGAGCGGGGCAGACGGGAGGAAACACCATATATTTT
15	TRBV6-5	TRBJ2-1	-	-	CASRRQVRVYNEQFF	TGTGCCAGCAGAAGACAGGTGAGGGTTTACAATGAGCAGTTCTTC
13	TRBV3-1/TRBV3-2	TRBJ1-1	-	TRBD1	CASSQNTGAEAFF	TGTGCCAGCAGCCAGAACACAGGGGCTGAAGCTTTCTTT
15	TRBV5-1	TRBJ2-1	few	TRBD2	CASSFSGRSGNEQFF	TGCGCCAGCAGCTTTAGCGGGAGAAGTGGAAATGAGCAGTTCTTC
16	TRBV5-1	TRBJ2-7	-	TRBD1	CASSPRPGQGSDEQYF	TGCGCCAGCAGCCCCAGACCGGGACAGGGGAGCGACGAGCAGTACTTC
13	TRBV7-9	TRBJ2-1	-	-	CASSLEGLDEQFF	TGTGCCAGCAGCTTAGAAGGACTCGATGAGCAGTTCTTC
12	TRBV5-4	TRBJ2-7	-	-	CASSLWPYEQYF	TGTGCCAGCAGCTTGTGGCCGTACGAGCAGTACTTC
12	TRBV19	TRBJ1-1	-	-	CASSIPDREAFF	TGTGCCAGTAGTATCCCCGACAGGGAAGCTTTCTTT